The entry below gives a single T cell receptor beta chain sequence along with its context. Its antigen is unknown. This sample was taken from a study of T cell repertoires in cytomegalovirus infection. Background on the study: CMV infection plus the matching HLA type was flagged by public TCR beta signatures.

TCRdb passed the reads through MiXCR, listing each CDR3 protein once. The table includes over 95,000 distinct CDR3 sequences, around 30% detected once. Study-level findings and limits: Public TCR beta family frequency separated CMV-and-HLA carriers, including in an independent cohort.

Trimming cost V 4 bases and J 11 bases, with 21 bases left between them. The germline V gene has CDR1 MNHEY and CDR2 SVGEGT. This CDR3 has 15 amino acids. The rearrangement links TRBV6-2 or TRBV6-3 to TRBJ1-5; D is perhaps TRBD1 (5 bases). Source: CD8+ T cells from cultured PBMCs, taken from culture after CMV antigen stimulation. This TCR was recovered from a human donor in good health (CMV status not recorded). Some clones in this sample may be carry-over from other donors' samples. The CDR3 is CASSSDSTSAHSQHF. CDR3 nucleotides: TGTGCCAGCAGTTCCGACAGCACTTCTGCGCATTCCCAGCATTTT.